This TCR beta chain was obtained from a study of T cell responses to AZD1222 COVID-19 vaccine. General study findings and limits: Dominant at 160-218 and 743-854, vaccine-associated CD4 TCRs also spanned spike. Repertoires were collected only later (after the peak T cell response had occurred). It should be noted that donors were predominantly white British and more often female, and clonal diversity was possibly underestimated.

Second doses at about 4 or about 12 weeks were pooled. Concerning this clone itself: The antigen is not known.

The germline V gene has CDR1 KGHSY and CDR2 FQNENV. The V gene end was trimmed by 1 base and the J gene end by 9 bases; junction bases not matched to a gene: 14. This CDR3 region has 19 residues. Produced via immunoSEQ multiplex PCR; TCRdb's table is partial and in-frame only. The table lists around 150,000 clones, roughly 90% of them singletons. The chain links TRBV16 to TRBJ2-1; 14 bases line up with TRBD2. The receptor was derived from an adult who received the AZD1222 COVID-19 vaccine. The specimen comprised peripheral blood, sampled 28 days after the second AZD1222 dose. Here the CDR3 DNA reads TGTGCCAGCAGCCAATTGGTCCCCGTGACTAGCGGGGGGGCCATTGAGCAGTTCTTC. Translation gives CASSQLVPVTSGGAIEQFF.